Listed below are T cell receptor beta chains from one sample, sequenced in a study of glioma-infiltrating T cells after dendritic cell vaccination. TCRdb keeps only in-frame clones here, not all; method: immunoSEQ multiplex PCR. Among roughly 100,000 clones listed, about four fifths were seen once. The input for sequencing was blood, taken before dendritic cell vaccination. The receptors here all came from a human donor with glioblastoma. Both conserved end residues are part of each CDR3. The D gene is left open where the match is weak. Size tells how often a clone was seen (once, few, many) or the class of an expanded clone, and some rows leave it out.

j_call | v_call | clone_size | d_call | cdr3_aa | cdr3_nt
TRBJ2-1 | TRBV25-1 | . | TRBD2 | CASSDTRAGGPSEQFF | TGTGCCAGCAGTGACACTAGGGCGGGGGGGCCGTCTGAGCAGTTCTTC
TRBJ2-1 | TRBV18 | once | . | CASSPGEGKQFF | TGTGCCAGCTCACCGGGAGAGGGAAAGCAGTTCTTC
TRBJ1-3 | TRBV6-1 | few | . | CASSATDGLLSGNTIYF | TGTGCCAGCAGTGCCACAGATGGCCTCCTCTCCGGAAACACCATATATTTT
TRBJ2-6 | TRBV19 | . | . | CASSRERLASGANVLTF | TGTGCCAGTAGTCGGGAGAGATTAGCCTCTGGGGCCAACGTCCTGACTTTC
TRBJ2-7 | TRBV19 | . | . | CASSASSDSSYEQYF | TGTGCCAGTAGTGCCAGCAGCGACTCGTCCTACGAGCAGTACTTC
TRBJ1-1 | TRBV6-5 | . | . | CASRPGKENTEAFF | TGTGCCAGCAGACCAGGGAAGGAGAACACTGAAGCTTTCTTT
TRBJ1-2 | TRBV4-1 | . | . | CASSQDRRPETYGYTF | TGCGCCAGCAGCCAAGACCGCCGGCCAGAGACATATGGCTACACCTTC
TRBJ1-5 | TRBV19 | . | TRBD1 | CASSTRDRGSSNQPQHF | TGTGCCAGTAGTACCCGGGACAGGGGGTCAAGCAATCAGCCCCAGCATTTT
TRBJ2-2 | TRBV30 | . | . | CAFSNAGWGTGELFF | TGTGCCTTTTCAAACGCGGGGTGGGGGACCGGGGAGCTGTTTTTT
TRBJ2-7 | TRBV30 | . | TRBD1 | CAWRTGVDSYEQYF | TGTGCCTGGAGGACAGGGGTCGACTCCTACGAGCAGTACTTC
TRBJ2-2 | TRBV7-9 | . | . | CASRGGTALNTGELFF | TGTGCCAGCAGGGGCGGGACAGCGCTGAACACCGGGGAGCTGTTTTTT
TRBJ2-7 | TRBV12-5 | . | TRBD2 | CASGLVLSGGAPTLQYF | TGTGCTAGTGGTTTGGTACTGAGCGGGGGGGCCCCAACCTTGCAGTACTTC
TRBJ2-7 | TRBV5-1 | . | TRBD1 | CASSQGQGSSYEQYF | TGCGCCAGCAGCCAGGGACAGGGGTCTTCCTACGAGCAGTACTTC
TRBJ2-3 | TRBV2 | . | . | CAAQGLDTDTQYF | TGTGCAGCCCAGGGGCTGGACACAGATACGCAGTATTTT
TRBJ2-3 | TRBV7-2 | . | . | CASSLRGGSSTDTQYF | TGTGCCAGCAGCTTAAGGGGGGGGTCTAGCACAGATACGCAGTATTTT
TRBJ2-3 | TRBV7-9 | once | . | CASSLITSTDTQYF | TGTGCCAGCAGCTTAATCACTAGCACAGATACGCAGTATTTT
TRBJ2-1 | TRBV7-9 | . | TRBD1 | CASSSGQVDEQFF | TGTGCCAGCAGCTCGGGACAGGTCGATGAGCAGTTCTTC
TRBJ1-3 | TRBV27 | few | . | CASRRQRTDTIYF | TGTGCCAGCAGACGACAGCGCACGGACACCATATATTTT
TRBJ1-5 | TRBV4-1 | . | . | CASSQRPVGGSQPQHF | TGCGCCAGCAGCCAAAGGCCGGTAGGGGGAAGTCAGCCCCAGCATTTT
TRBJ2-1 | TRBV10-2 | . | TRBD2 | CASRSIAGDYNEQFF | TGCGCCAGCAGATCTATAGCGGGGGACTACAATGAGCAGTTCTTC
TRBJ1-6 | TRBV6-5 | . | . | CASSYSTVRSSPLHF | TGTGCCAGCAGTTACTCGACAGTCCGTAGTTCACCCCTCCACTTT
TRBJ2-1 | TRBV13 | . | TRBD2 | CASSPRASGGHNEQFF | TGTGCCAGCAGCCCCCGGGCTAGCGGGGGCCACAATGAGCAGTTCTTC
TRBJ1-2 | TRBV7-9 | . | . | CASSEARGGNYGYTF | TGTGCCAGCAGCGAGGCAAGGGGGGGTAACTATGGCTACACCTTC
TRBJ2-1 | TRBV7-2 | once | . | CASSFRTAYNEQFF | TGTGCCAGCAGCTTTAGGACAGCTTACAATGAGCAGTTCTTC
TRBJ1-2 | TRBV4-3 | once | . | CASSQAYTGGGYTF | TGCGCCAGCAGCCAAGCTTATACAGGTGGAGGCTACACCTTC
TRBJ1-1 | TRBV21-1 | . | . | CASSETGRYTEAFF | TGTGCCAGCAGCGAGACAGGGAGATACACTGAAGCTTTCTTT
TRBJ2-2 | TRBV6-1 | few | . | CASSEQGVGELFF | TGTGCCAGCAGTGAACAGGGCGTCGGGGAGCTGTTTTTT
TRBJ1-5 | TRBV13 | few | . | CASSYGSGLNQPQHF | TGTGCCAGCAGCTACGGGTCAGGGTTGAATCAGCCCCAGCATTTT
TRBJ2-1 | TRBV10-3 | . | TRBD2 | CAISESGGSSVHEQFF | TGTGCCATCAGTGAGTCGGGGGGGTCTAGCGTCCATGAGCAGTTCTTC
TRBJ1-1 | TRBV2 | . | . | CASSESRQKNTEAFF | TGTGCCAGCAGTGAGTCCCGACAAAAGAACACTGAAGCTTTCTTT
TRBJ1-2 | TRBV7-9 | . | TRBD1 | CASSGNGQANYGYTF | TGTGCCAGCAGCGGAAACGGACAGGCTAACTATGGCTACACCTTC
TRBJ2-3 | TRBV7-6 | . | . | CASSSLTRPTDTQYF | TGTGCCAGCAGCTCTCTGACAAGACCCACAGATACGCAGTATTTT
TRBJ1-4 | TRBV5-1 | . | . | CASSPQAGDEKLFF | TGCGCCAGCAGCCCCCAGGCGGGGGATGAAAAACTGTTTTTT
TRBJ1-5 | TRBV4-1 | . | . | CASSQFRGEGQPQHF | TGCGCCAGCAGCCAATTCCGGGGGGAGGGTCAGCCCCAGCATTTT
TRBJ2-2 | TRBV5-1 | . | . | CASSLAGDINTGELFF | TGCGCCAGCAGCTTGGCGGGGGATATCAACACCGGGGAGCTGTTTTTT
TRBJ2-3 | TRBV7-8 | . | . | CASSTRVLADTQYF | TGTGCCAGCAGCACCAGGGTACTGGCAGATACGCAGTATTTT
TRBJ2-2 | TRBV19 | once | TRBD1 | CASSFRDRGTTGELFF | TGTGCCAGTAGTTTTCGGGACAGGGGGACCACCGGGGAGCTGTTTTTT
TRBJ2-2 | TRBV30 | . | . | CAWSAPGSTGELFF | TGTGCCTGGAGTGCCCCAGGGTCAACCGGGGAGCTGTTTTTT
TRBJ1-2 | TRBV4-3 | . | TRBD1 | CASSQGTGTLSIYGYTF | TGCGCCAGCAGCCAAGGGACAGGGACTCTCTCGATCTATGGCTACACCTTC
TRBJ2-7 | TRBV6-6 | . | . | CASRTVDEQYF | TGTGCCAGCAGGACTGTGGACGAGCAGTACTTC
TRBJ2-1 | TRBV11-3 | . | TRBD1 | CASSLGQGKLYEQFF | TGTGCCAGCAGCCTAGGACAGGGAAAACTTTATGAGCAGTTCTTC
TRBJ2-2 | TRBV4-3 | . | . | CASSQELSRGGELFF | TGCGCCAGCAGCCAAGAGCTAAGTAGGGGCGGGGAGCTGTTTTTT